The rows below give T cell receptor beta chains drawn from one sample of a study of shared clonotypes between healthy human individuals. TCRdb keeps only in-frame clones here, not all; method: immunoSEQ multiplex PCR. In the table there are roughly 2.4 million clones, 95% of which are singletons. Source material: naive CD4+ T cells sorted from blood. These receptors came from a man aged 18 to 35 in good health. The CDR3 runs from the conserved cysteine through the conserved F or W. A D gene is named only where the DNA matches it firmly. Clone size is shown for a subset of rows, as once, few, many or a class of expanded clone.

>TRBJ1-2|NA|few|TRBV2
CASRTGIDYGYTF
TGTGCCAGCAGAACAGGGATAGACTATGGCTACACCTTC
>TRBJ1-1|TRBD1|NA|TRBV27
CASSLSGDRVSNTEAFF
TGTGCCAGCAGTTTATCCGGGGACAGGGTATCGAACACTGAAGCTTTCTTT
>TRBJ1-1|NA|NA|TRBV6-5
CASSTNSVRDPEAFF
TGTGCCAGCAGCACGAATTCGGTGCGCGACCCTGAAGCTTTCTTT
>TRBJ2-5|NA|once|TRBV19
CASSIDLAGRETQYF
TGTGCCAGTAGTATAGATCTGGCAGGGAGAGAGACCCAGTACTTC
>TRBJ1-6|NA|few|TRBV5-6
CASSLSEESPLHF
TGTGCCAGCAGCTTGAGTGAGGAATCACCCCTCCACTTT
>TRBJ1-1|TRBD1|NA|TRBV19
CASSDRVHTEAFF
TGTGCCAGTAGTGACAGGGTTCACACTGAAGCTTTCTTT
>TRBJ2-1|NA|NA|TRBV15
CATSQRYNEQFF
TGTGCCACCAGCCAACGTTACAATGAGCAGTTCTTC
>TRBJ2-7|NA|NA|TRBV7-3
CASSPDRQSYEQYF
TGTGCCAGCAGCCCGGACAGACAATCCTACGAGCAGTACTTC
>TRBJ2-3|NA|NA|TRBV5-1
CASSSESVTDTQYF
TGCGCCAGCAGCTCTGAGTCGGTTACAGATACGCAGTATTTT
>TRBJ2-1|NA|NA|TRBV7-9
CASSLVRPYNEQFF
TGTGCCAGCAGCTTAGTACGCCCCTACAATGAGCAGTTCTTC
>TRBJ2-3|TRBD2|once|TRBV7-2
CASSPGLAGNTDTQYF
TGTGCCAGCAGCCCGGGACTAGCGGGAAACACAGATACGCAGTATTTT
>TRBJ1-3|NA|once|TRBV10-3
CAISESMSKGPGNTIYF
TGTGCCATCAGTGAGTCGATGTCTAAGGGACCTGGAAACACCATATATTTT
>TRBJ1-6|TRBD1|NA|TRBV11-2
CASSSSDRGRNSPLHF
TGTGCCAGCAGTTCCTCGGACAGGGGACGAAATTCACCCCTCCACTTT